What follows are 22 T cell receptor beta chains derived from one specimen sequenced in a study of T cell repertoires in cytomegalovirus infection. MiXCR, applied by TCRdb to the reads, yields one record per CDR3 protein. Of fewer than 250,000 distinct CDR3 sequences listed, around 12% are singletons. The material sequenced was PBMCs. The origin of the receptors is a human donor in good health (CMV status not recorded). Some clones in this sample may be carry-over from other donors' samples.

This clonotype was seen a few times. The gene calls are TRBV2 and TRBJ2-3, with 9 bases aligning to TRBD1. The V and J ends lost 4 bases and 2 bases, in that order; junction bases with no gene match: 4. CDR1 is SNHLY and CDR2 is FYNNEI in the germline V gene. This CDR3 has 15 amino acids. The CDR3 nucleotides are TGTGCCAGCAGTGTGGGACAGGGTACCACAGATACGCAGTATTTT. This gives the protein CASSVGQGTTDTQYF.

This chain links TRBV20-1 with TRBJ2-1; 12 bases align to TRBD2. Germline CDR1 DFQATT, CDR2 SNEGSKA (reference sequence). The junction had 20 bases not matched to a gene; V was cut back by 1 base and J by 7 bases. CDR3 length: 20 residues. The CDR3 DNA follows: TGCAGTGCTAGAGGGGTTCCATTCGGTCTAGCGGGGGGGCCGGGGAATGAGCAGTTCTTC. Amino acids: CSARGVPFGLAGGPGNEQFF.

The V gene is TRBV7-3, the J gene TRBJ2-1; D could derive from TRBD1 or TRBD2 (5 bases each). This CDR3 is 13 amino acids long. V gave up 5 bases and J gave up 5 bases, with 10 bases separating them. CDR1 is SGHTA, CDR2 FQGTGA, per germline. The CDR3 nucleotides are TGTGCCAGCAGCCGGGACCCCAACAATGAGCAGTTCTTC. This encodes CASSRDPNNEQFF.

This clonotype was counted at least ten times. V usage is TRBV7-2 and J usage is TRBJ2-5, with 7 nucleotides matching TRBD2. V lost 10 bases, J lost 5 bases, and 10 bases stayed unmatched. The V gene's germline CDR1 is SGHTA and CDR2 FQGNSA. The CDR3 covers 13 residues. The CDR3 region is CATRMGGRETQYF. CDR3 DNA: TGTGCCACCCGGATGGGAGGGAGGGAGACCCAGTACTTC.

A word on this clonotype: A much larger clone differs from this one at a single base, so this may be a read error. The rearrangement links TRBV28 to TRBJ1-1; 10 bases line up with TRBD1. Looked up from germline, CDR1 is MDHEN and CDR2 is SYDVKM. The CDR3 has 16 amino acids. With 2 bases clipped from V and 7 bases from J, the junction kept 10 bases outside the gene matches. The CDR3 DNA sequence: TGTGCCAGCAGTTTACCAACGACAGGGGGCTGGGTTGAAGCTTTCTTT. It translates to CASSLPTTGGWVEAFF.

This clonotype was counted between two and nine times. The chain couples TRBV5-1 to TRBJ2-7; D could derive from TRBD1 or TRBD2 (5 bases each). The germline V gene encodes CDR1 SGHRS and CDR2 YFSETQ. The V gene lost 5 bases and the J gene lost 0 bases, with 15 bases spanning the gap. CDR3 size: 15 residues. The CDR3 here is CASSFQTGTSYEQYF. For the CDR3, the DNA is TGCGCCAGCAGTTTTCAAACCGGGACCTCCTACGAGCAGTACTTC.

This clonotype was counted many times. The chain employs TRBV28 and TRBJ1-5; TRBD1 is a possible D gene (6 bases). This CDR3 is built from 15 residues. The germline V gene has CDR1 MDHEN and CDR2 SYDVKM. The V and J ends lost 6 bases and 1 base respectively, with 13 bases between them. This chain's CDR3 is CASSLGQPSNQPQHF. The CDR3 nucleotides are TGTGCCAGCAGCTTAGGACAGCCGAGCAATCAGCCCCAGCATTTT.

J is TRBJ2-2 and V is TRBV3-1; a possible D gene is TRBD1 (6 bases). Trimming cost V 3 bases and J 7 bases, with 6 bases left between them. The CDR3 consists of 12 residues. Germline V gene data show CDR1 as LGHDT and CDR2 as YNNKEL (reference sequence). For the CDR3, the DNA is TGTGCCAGCAGCCACAGGGGCGGGGAGCTGTTTTTT. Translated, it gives CASSHRGGELFF. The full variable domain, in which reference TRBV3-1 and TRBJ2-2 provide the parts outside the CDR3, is DTAVSQTPKYLVTQMGNDKSIKCEQNLGHDTMYWYKQDSKKFLKIMFSYNNKELIINETVPNRFSPKSPDKAHLNLHINSLELGDSAVYFCASSHRGGELFFGEGSRLTVL.

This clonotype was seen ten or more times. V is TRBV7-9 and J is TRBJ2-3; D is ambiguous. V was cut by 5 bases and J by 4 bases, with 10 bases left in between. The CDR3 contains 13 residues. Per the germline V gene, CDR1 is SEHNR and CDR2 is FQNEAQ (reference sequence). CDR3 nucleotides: TGTGCCAGCAGCCGAAAAGGACCAGATACGCAGTATTTT. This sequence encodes CASSRKGPDTQYF. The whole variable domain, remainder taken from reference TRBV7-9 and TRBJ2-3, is DTGVSQNPRHKITKRGQNVTFRCDPISEHNRLYWYRQTLGQGPEFLTYFQNEAQLEKSRLLSDRFSAERPKGSFSTLEIQRTEQGDSAMYLCASSRKGPDTQYFGPGTRLTVL.

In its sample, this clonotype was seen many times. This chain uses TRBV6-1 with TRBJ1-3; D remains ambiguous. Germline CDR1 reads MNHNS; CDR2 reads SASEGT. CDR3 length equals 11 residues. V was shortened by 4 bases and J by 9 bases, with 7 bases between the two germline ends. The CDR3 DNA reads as TGTGCCAGCAGTGCGCTGTCCACCATATATTTT. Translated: CASSALSTIYF.

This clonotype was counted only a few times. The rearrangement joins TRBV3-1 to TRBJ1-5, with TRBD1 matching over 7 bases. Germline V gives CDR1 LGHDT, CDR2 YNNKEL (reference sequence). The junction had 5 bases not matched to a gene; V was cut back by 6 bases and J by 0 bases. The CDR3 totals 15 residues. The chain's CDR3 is CASSFGTDSNQPQHF. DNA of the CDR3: TGTGCCAGCAGTTTCGGGACAGATAGCAATCAGCCCCAGCATTTT.

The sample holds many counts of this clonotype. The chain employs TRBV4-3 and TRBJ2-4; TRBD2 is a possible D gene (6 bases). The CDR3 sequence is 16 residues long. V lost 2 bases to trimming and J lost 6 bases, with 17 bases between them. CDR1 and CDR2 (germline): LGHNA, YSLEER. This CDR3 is CASSQPPPGVGNIQYF. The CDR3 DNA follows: TGCGCCAGCAGCCAACCACCCCCGGGGGTCGGAAACATTCAGTACTTC.

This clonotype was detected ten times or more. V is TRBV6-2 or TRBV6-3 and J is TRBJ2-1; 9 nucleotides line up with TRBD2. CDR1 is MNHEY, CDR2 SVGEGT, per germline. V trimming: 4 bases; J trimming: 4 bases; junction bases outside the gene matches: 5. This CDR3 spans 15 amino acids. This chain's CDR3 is CASSSVLAGYNEQFF. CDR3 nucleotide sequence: TGTGCCAGCAGTTCCGTTCTAGCGGGGTACAATGAGCAGTTCTTC.

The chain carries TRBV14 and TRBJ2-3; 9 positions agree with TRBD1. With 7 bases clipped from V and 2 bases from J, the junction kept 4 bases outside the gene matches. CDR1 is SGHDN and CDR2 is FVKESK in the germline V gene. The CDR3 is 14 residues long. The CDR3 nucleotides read TGTGCCAGCAACACAGGGGGCCCCACAGATACGCAGTATTTT. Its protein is CASNTGGPTDTQYF.

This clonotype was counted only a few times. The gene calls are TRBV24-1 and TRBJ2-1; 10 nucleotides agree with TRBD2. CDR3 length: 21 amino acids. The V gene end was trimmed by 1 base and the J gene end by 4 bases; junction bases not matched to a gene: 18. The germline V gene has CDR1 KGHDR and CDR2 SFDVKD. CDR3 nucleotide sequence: TGTGCCACCAGTGATTTCTCCGGGTCGAGCGGGAGGGGATCTCGGTACAATGAGCAGTTCTTC. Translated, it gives CATSDFSGSSGRGSRYNEQFF.

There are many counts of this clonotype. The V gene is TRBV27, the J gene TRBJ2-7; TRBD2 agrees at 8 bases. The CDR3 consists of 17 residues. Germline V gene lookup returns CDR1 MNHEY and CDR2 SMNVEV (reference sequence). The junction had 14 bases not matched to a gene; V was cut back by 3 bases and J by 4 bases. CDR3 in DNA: TGTGCCAGCAGTTTGGCCCCTCCGGGAGGGATTGGGTACGAGCAGTACTTC. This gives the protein CASSLAPPGGIGYEQYF.

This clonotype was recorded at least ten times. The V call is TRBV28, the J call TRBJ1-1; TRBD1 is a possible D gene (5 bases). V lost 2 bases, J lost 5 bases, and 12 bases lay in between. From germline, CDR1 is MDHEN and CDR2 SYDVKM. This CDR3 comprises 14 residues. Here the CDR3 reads CASSLMGGGTEAFF. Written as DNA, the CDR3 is TGTGCCAGCAGTTTAATGGGGGGAGGAACTGAAGCTTTCTTT.

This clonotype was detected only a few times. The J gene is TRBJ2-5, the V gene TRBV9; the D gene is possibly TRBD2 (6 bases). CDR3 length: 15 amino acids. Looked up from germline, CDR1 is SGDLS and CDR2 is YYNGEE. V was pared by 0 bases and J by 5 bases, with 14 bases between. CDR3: CASSVDTAAGETQYF. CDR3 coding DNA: TGTGCCAGCAGCGTAGATACGGCCGCGGGGGAGACCCAGTACTTC.

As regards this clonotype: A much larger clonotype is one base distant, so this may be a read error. CDR3 amino acids: CTSSPRDRTEQYF. CDR3 DNA: TGTACCAGCAGTCCCCGGGACAGGACCGAGCAGTACTTC. The rearrangement links TRBV28 to TRBJ2-7, with TRBD1 identical over 8 bases. The CDR3 is made up of 13 amino acids. CDR1 and CDR2 from the germline V gene are MDHEN and SYDVKM.

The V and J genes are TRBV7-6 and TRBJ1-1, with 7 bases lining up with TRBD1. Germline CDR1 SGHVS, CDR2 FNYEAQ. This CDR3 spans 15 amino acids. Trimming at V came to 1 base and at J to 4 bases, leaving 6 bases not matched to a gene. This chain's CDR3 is CASSLGSTGATEAFF. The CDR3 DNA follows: TGTGCCAGCAGCTTAGGGTCCACAGGGGCCACTGAAGCTTTCTTT.

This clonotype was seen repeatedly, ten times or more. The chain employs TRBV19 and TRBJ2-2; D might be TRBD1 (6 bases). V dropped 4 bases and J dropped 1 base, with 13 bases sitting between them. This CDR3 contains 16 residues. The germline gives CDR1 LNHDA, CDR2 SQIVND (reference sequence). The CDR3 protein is CASSTPGTKNTGELFF. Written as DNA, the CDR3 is TGTGCCAGTAGTACGCCCGGGACAAAGAACACCGGGGAGCTGTTTTTT.

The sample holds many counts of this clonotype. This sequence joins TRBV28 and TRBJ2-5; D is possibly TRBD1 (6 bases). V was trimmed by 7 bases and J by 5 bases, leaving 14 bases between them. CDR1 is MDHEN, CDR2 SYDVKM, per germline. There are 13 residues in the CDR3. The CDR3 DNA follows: TGTGCCAGCATAAACACAGGGTCGGAGACCCAGTACTTC. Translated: CASINTGSETQYF.